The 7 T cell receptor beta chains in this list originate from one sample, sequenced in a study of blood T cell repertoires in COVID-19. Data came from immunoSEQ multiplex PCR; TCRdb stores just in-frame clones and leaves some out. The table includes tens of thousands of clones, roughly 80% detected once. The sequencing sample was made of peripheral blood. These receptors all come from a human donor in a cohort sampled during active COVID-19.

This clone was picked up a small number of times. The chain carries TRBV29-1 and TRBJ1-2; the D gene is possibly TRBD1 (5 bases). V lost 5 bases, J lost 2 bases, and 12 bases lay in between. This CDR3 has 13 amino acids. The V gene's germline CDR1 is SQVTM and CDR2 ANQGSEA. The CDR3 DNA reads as TGCAGCGTTAATCAGGGTGGGAACTATGGCTACACCTTC. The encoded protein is CSVNQGGNYGYTF.

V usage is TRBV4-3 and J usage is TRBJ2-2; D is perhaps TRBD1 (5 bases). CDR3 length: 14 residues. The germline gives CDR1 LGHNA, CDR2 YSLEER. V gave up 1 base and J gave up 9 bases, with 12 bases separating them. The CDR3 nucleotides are TGCGCCAGCAGCCAAGTCAGGGCTTTCCGGGAGCTGTTTTTT. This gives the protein CASSQVRAFRELFF.

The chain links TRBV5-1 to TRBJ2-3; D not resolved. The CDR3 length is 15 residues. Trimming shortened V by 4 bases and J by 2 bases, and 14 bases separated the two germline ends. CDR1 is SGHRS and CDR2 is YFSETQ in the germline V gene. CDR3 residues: CASSHAEIATDTQYF. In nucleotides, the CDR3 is TGCGCCAGCAGCCACGCAGAGATAGCCACAGATACGCAGTATTTT.

CDR3 amino acids: CASSFGLNTDTQYF. The DNA for the CDR3 is TGTGCCAGCAGCTTTGGCTTAAACACAGATACGCAGTATTTT. This sequence joins TRBV5-5 and TRBJ2-3, with D unclear. CDR1 and CDR2 (germline): SGHKS, YYEKEE (reference sequence). The germline V and J ends were trimmed by 2 bases and 2 bases, with 9 bases remaining between them. The CDR3 loop spans 14 amino acids.

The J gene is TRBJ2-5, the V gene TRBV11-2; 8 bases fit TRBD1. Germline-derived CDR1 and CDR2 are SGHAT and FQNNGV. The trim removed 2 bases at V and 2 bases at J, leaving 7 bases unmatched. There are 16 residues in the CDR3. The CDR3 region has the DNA TGTGCCAGCAGCTTACTCGGGACAGGTCCGCAAGAGACCCAGTACTTC. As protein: CASSLLGTGPQETQYF.

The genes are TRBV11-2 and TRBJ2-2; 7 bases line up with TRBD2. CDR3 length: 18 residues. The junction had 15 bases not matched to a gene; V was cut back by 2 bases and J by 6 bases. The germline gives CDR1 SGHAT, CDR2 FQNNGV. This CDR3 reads CASSLSRDYPLGPGELFF. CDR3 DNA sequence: TGTGCCAGCAGCTTATCGCGGGACTACCCGCTAGGGCCCGGGGAGCTGTTTTTT.

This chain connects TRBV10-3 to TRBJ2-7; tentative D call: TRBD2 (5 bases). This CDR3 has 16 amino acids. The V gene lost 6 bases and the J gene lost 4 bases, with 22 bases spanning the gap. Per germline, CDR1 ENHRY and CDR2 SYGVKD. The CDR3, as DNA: TGTGCCATCAGCCCCCTCAATACCAAGCGGACGTACGAGCAGTACTTC. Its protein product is CAISPLNTKRTYEQYF.